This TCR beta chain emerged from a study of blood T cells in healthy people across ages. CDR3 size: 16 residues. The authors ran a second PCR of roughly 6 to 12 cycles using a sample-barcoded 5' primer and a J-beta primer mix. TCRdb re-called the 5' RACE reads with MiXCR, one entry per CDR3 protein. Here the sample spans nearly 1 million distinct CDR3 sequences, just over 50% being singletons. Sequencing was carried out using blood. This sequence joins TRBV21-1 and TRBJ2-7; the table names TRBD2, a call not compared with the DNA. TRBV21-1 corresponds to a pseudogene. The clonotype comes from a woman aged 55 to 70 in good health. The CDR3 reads CASSKGSSGTTYEQYF. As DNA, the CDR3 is TGTGCCAGCAGCAAAGGGTCTAGCGGGACCACCTACGAGCAGTACTTC.